Following are 3 T cell receptor beta chains from one sample sequenced in a study of T-cell reconstitution after alpha-beta-depleted transplantation in children. The library targeted TCRbeta and was prepared with unique molecular identifiers. MiXCR, run by TCRdb on the PCR reads, gives a single entry per CDR3 protein. The repertoire has a few hundred thousand distinct CDR3 sequences, approximately 23% of them found once; the top ten carry approximately 11%. Source: PBMCs, mostly from graft donor cells, taken 180 days after TCRalphabeta/CD19-depleted stem cell transplant. The receptors shown here come from a male patient younger than 18 who had a stem cell transplant for acute lymphoblastic leukemia, so the T cells may come from the graft donor.

The sample holds many counts of this clonotype. The CDR3 DNA reads TGTGCCAGCAGTTTTGGACAGGGGTACGAGCAGTACTTC. This gives the protein CASSFGQGYEQYF. The genes are TRBV27 and TRBJ2-7; 9 bases are shared with TRBD1. The CDR3 extends over 13 amino acids. CDR1 MNHEY and CDR2 SMNVEV come from the germline V gene (reference sequence). With V trimmed by 3 bases and J by 4 bases, 1 base remained unmatched.

V and J are TRBV7-9 and TRBJ2-1; the match to TRBD2 covers 9 bases. This CDR3 comprises 17 residues. In germline, CDR1 is SEHNR, CDR2 FQNEAQ (reference sequence). The V segment lost 5 bases and the J segment 3 bases; nucleotides outside the gene matches: 11. The CDR3 DNA reads as TGTGCCAGCAGCCTTATTCCTGGACTAGCGTTCTACAATGAGCAGTTCTTC. It codes for CASSLIPGLAFYNEQFF.

V and J are TRBV29-1 and TRBJ2-1; 11 positions agree with TRBD2. The CDR3 covers 17 residues. The V gene's germline CDR1 is SQVTM and CDR2 ANQGSEA. After removal of 7 bases from V and 9 bases from J, the junction contained 20 bases not matched to a gene. CDR3 sequence reads: CSAPFHLSSGRMGEQFF. CDR3 nucleotide sequence: TGCAGCGCCCCCTTCCATCTATCTAGCGGGAGGATGGGTGAGCAGTTCTTC.